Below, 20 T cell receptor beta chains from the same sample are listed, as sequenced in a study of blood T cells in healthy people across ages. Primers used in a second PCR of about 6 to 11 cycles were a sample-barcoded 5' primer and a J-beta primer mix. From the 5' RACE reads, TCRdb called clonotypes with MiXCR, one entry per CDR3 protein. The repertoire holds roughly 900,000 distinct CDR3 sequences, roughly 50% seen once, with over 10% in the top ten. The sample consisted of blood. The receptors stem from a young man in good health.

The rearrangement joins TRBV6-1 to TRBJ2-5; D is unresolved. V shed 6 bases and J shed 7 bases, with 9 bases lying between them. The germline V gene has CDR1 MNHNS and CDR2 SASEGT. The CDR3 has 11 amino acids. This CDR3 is CASRQVGTQYF. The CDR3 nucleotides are TGTGCCAGCAGACAAGTTGGGACCCAGTACTTC.

CDR3 in amino acids: CSARPRLAVSDTQYF. The CDR3 DNA is TGCAGTGCTAGACCGCGACTAGCGGTGTCGGATACGCAGTATTTT. The chain is built from TRBV20-1 and TRBJ2-3; 9 bases are a match to TRBD2. Trimming took 2 bases from V and 6 from J; bases not matched to a gene: 9. Germline V gene sequence: CDR1 DFQATT, CDR2 SNEGSKA (reference sequence). This CDR3 spans 15 amino acids.

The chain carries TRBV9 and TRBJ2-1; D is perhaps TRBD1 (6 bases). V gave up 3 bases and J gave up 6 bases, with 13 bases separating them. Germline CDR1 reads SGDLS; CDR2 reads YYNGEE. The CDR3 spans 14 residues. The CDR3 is CASSETGGVNEQFF. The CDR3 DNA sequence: TGTGCCAGCAGCGAGACAGGTGGGGTCAATGAGCAGTTCTTC.

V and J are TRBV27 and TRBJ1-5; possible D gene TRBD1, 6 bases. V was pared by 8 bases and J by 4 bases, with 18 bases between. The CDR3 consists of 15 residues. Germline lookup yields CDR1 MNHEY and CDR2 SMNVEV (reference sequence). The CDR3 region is CASSAGDLWNQPQHF. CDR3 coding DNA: TGTGCCAGCTCGGCAGGGGATTTATGGAATCAGCCCCAGCATTTT.

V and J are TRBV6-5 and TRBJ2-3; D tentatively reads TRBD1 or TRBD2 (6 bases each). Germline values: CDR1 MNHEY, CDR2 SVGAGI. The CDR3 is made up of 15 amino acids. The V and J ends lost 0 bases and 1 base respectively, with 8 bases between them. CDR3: CASSYSRGRTDTQYF. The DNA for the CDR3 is TGTGCCAGCAGTTACTCCCGGGGGCGCACAGATACGCAGTATTTT.

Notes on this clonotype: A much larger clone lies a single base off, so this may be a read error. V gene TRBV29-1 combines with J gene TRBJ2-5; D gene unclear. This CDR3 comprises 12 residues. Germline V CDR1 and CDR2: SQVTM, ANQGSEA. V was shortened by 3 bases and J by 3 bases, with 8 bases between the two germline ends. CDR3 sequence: CSVEKGKETQYF. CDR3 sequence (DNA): TGCAGCGTTGAGAAGGGAAAAGAGACCCAGTACTTC.

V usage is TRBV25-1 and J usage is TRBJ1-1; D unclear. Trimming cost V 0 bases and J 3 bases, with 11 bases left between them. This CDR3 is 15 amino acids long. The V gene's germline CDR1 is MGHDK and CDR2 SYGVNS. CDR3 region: CASSEYRASDTEAFF. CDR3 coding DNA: TGTGCCAGCAGTGAATATCGGGCCTCGGACACTGAAGCTTTCTTT.

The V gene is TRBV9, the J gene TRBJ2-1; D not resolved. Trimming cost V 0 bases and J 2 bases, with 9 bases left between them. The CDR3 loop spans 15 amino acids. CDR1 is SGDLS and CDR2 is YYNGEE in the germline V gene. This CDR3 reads CASSVGKGPYNEQFF. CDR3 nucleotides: TGTGCCAGCAGCGTAGGGAAAGGGCCCTACAATGAGCAGTTCTTC.

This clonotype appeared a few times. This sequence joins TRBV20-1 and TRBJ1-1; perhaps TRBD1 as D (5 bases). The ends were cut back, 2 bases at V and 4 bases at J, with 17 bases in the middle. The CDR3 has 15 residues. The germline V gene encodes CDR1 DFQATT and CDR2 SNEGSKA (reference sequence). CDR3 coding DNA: TGCAGTGCTAGATCACAGCAGGGAGGGATCACTGAAGCTTTCTTT. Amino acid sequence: CSARSQQGGITEAFF.

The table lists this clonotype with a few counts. In DNA, the CDR3 is TGTGCCACCTATCGGGGACAGGATTATTTCATGGGCTACACCTTC. Translating it yields CATYRGQDYFMGYTF. The chain employs TRBV28 and TRBJ1-2, with 8 positions matching TRBD1. The CDR3 covers 15 residues. V was clipped by 10 bases and J by 8 bases; unmatched bases: 18. Germline lookup yields CDR1 MDHEN and CDR2 SYDVKM.

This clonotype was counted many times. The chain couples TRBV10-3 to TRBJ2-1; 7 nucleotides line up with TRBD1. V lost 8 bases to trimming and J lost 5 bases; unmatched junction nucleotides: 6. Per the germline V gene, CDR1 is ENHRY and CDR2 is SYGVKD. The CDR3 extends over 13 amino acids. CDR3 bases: TGTGCCATCCTAGAGACAGGGAACAATGAGCAGTTCTTC. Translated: CAILETGNNEQFF.

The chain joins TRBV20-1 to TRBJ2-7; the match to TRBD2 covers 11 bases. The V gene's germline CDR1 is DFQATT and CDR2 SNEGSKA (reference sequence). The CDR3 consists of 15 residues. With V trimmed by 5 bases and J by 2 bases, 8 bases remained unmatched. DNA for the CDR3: TGCAGTGCTCTTAGCGGGGGGGCCCTTACCTACGAGCAGTACTTC. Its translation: CSALSGGALTYEQYF.

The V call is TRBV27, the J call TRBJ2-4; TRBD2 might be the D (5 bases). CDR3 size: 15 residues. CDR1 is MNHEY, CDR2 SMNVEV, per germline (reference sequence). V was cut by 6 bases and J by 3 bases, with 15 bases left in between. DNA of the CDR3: TGTGCCAGCAGGAGGATAGAGGGTGGCAAAAACATTCAGTACTTC. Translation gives CASRRIEGGKNIQYF.

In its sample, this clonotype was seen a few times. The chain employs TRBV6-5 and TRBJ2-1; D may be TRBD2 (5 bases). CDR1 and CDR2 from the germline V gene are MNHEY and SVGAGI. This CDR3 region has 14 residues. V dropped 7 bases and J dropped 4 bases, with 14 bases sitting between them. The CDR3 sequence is CASTTGKAYNEQFF. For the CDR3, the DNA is TGTGCCAGCACGACCGGGAAGGCTTACAATGAGCAGTTCTTC.

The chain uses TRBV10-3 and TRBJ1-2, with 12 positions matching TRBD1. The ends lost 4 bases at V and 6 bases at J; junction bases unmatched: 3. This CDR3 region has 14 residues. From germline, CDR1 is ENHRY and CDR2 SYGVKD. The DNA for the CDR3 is TGTGCCATCAGTGGCGGGACAGGGGGCCATGGCTACACCTTC. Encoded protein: CAISGGTGGHGYTF.

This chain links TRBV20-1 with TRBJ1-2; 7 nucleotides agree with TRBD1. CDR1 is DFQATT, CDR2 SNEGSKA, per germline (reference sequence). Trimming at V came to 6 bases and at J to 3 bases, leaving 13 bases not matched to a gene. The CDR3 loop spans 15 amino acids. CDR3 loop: CSARPTGIVDYGYTF. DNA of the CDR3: TGCAGTGCCCGCCCGACAGGGATAGTTGACTATGGCTACACCTTC.

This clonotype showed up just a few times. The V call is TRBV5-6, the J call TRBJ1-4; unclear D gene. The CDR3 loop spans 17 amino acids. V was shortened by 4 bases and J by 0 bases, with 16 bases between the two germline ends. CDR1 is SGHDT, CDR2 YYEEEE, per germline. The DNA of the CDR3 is TGTGCCAGCAGCCTCGGACCTTTATTGACAACTAATGAAAAACTGTTTTTT. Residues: CASSLGPLLTTNEKLFF.

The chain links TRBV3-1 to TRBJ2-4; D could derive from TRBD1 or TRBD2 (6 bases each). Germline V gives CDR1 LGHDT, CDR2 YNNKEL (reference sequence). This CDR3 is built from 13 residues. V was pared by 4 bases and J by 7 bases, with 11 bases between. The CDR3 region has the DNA TGTGCCAGCAGCCCCGAAGGGGGGAACATTCAGTACTTC. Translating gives CASSPEGGNIQYF. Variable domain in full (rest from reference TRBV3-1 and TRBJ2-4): DTAVSQTPKYLVTQMGNDKSIKCEQNLGHDTMYWYKQDSKKFLKIMFSYNNKELIINETVPNRFSPKSPDKAHLNLHINSLELGDSAVYFCASSPEGGNIQYFGAGTRLSVL.

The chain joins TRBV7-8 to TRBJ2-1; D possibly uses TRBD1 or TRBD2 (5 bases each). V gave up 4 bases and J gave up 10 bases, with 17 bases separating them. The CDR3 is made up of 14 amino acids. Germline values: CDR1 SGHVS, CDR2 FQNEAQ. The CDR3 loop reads CASSSTPFEGEQFF. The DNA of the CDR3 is TGTGCCAGCAGCTCCACACCTTTCGAGGGGGAGCAGTTCTTC.

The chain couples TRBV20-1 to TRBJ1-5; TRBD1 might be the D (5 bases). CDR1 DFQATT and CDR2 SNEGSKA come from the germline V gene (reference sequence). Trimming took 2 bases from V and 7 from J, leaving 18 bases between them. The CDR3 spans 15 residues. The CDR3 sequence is CSARRTGPAGQPQHF. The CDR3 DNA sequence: TGCAGTGCTAGACGCACGGGACCCGCCGGGCAGCCCCAGCATTTT.